This T cell receptor (beta chain) appears in the sequencing data of a study of Graves' ophthalmopathy and Graves' hyperthyroidism. Notes on the study in general: Ophthalmopathy cases were distinguished from stable hyperthyroidism by a 13-signature model, reaching 87.88% sensitivity and roughly 81% specificity. Most thyroid-expanded clonotypes exceeding 0.001 frequency were also found in blood.

Turning to this clonotype: Its antigen is currently unknown.

RNA served as the template for amplifying TCR beta CDR3 regions. Scientists carried out first-round RT-PCR using HTBI primers and then a second-round multiplex PCR. MiXCR, run by TCRdb on the multiplex PCR reads, gives a single entry per CDR3 protein. The repertoire holds 1 million to 1.3 million distinct CDR3 sequences, with 36% as singletons. The germline V and J ends were trimmed by 8 bases and 3 bases, with 8 bases remaining between them. Germline V gene lookup returns CDR1 SQVTM and CDR2 ANQGSEA. The CDR3 covers 12 residues. The sequenced sample was peripheral blood or thyroid tissue (not recorded which). This rearrangement joins TRBV29-1 to TRBJ2-6; possible D gene TRBD2, 5 bases. The receptor comes from an adult man with Graves' hyperthyroidism. Here the CDR3 DNA reads TGCAGCTACGGAGGTGGGGCCAACGTCCTGACTTTC. It encodes CSYGGGANVLTF.